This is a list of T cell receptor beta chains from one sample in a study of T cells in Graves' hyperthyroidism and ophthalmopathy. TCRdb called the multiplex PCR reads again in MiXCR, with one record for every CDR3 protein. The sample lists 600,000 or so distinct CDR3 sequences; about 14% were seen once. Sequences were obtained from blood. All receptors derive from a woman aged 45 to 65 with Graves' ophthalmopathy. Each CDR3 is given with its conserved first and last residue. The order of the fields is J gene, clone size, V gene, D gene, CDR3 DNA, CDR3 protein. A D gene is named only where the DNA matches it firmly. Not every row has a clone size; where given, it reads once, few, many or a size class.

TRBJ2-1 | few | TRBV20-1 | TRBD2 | TGCAGTGCTAGAGGACTAGCGGGAGCAAATGAGCAGTTCTTC | CSARGLAGANEQFF
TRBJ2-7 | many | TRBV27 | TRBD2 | TGTGCCAGCAGCCCTAGGTGGGATCTAGCGGGCGGCGAGCAGTACTTC | CASSPRWDLAGGEQYF
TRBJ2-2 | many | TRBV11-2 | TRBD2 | TGTGCCAGCACGGTCCCGGGACTAACGAACACCGGGGAGCTGTTTTTT | CASTVPGLTNTGELFF
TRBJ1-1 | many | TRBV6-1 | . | TGTGCCAGCAGTGAGTTGTCTATCAGAATGAACACTGAAGCTTTCTTT | CASSELSIRMNTEAFF
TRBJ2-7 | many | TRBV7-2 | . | TGTGCCAGCAGCCGGGGCAAGCACTACGAGCAGTACTTC | CASSRGKHYEQYF
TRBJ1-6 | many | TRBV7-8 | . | TGTGCCAGCAGCTTAGTCGGACGACTGAACAAATATAATTCACCCCTCCACTTT | CASSLVGRLNKYNSPLHF
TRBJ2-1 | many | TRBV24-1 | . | TGTGCCACCAGTGATGTGACTAGGGGAATGAATGAGCAGTTCTTC | CATSDVTRGMNEQFF
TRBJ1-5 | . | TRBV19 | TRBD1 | TGTGCCAGTAGGGCGGGACAGGGAAATCAGCCCCAGCATTTT | CASRAGQGNQPQHF
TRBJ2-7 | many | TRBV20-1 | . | TGCAGTGCTTCCCCCGGGGTGGGCCACGAGCAGTACTTC | CSASPGVGHEQYF
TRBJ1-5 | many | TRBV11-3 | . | TGTGCCAGCAGCTTACGGGGGGTGGGTCAGCCCCAGCATTTT | CASSLRGVGQPQHF
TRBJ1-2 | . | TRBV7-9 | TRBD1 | TGTGCCAGCAGCCACCGGGACAGCCTAATCTACACCTTC | CASSHRDSLIYTF
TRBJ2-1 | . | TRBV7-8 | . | TGTGCCGGCAGCTTAGGAACAGACAGGGAGGCCAATGAGCAGTTCTTC | CAGSLGTDREANEQFF
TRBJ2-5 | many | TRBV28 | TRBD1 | TGTGCCAGCAACCCCCCGGGACAGGGGGCGGGAAATGGAGAGACCCAGTACTTC | CASNPPGQGAGNGETQYF
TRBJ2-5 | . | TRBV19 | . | TGTGCCAGTAGTATGGGAATTTGGGGGGAGACCCAGTACTTC | CASSMGIWGETQYF
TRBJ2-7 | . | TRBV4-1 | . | TGCGCCAGCAGCCAAGCCCCCGGGTGGCGGGCAAGCTCCTACGAGCAGTACTTC | CASSQAPGWRASSYEQYF
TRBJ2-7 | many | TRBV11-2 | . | TGTGCCAGCAGCGCCGGGACCAGGAGCGTGCGATGGGACGAGCAGTACTTC | CASSAGTRSVRWDEQYF
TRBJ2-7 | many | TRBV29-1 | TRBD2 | TGCAGCGTTGGCAGGACTAGCGGGCACTACGAGCAGTACTTC | CSVGRTSGHYEQYF
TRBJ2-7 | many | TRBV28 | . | TGTGCCAGCAGTTTACCCACCCGGGGACACGAGCAGTACTTC | CASSLPTRGHEQYF
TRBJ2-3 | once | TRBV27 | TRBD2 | TGTGCCAGCAGTTCTTTCGGGAGGGCAACAGATACGCAGTATTTT | CASSSFGRATDTQYF
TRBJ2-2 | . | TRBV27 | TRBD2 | TGTGCCAGCAGTTTTAAGCGGGGCAGAGAGCTGTTTTTT | CASSFKRGRELFF
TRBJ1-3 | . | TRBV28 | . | TGTGCCAGCACGAGTGCTACCTCTGGAAACACCATATATTTT | CASTSATSGNTIYF
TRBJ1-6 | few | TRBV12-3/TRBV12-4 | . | TGTGCCAGCAGTTCTGCCTATAATTCACCCCTCCACTTT | CASSSAYNSPLHF
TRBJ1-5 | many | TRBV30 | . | TGTGCCTTTTCCGACCAAAATCAGCCCCAGCATTTT | CAFSDQNQPQHF
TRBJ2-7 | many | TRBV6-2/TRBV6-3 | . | TGTGCCAGCATATCGACTCAAAAGACCTACGAGCAGTACTTC | CASISTQKTYEQYF